This record concerns one T cell receptor beta chain sequence. The sample originates from a study of blood T cell repertoires in COVID-19. Data came from immunoSEQ multiplex PCR; TCRdb stores just in-frame clones and leaves some out. Of more than 250,000 clones listed, around 82% were seen once; the top ten hold 1.2%. The CDR3 runs to 15 residues. V was clipped by 5 bases and J by 0 bases, with 13 bases between them. Per germline, CDR1 MNHEY and CDR2 SMNVEV (reference sequence). The J gene is TRBJ1-1, the V gene TRBV27; weak D call: TRBD1 (5 bases). The sequence derives from a woman aged 50 to 65 with acute or convalescent COVID-19. Input material: peripheral blood. The CDR3 sequence is CASSGSGLLNTEAFF. CDR3 coding DNA: TGTGCCAGCAGTGGATCGGGACTCCTGAACACTGAAGCTTTCTTT.